The rows below give T cell receptor beta chains drawn from one sample of a study of control samples from healthy donors and cancer patients. Assay: immunoSEQ multiplex PCR; the TCRdb copy retains only in-frame clones and omits some. The sample yields around 100,000 clones, more than 90% seen once. The specimen sequenced was blood. These receptors were obtained from a human donor in good health. The donor label of this sample is uncertain. Each CDR3 is given with its conserved first and last residue. D genes are given only for firm matches. Clone size appears in some rows only: once, few, many, or a class for an expanded clone.

TRBV9	TRBJ2-2	NA	NA	TGTGCCAGCAGCTTCTCGGACACCGGGGAGCTGTTTTTT	CASSFSDTGELFF
TRBV7-9	TRBJ2-3	NA	once	TGTGCCAGCAGCCGGGTGGGGAGCACAGATACGCAGTATTTT	CASSRVGSTDTQYF
TRBV7-2	TRBJ1-1	NA	NA	TGTGCCAGCAGCATCCCCCGGGGGACCCTGAACACTGAAGCTTTCTTT	CASSIPRGTLNTEAFF
TRBV6-5	TRBJ1-2	NA	NA	TGTGCCAGCTCTCCAGACGGAGGCTACACCTTC	CASSPDGGYTF
TRBV6-5	TRBJ2-6	NA	NA	TGTGCCACCTCAGAGGACAGCTCTGGGGCCAACGTCCTGACTTTC	CATSEDSSGANVLTF
TRBV18	TRBJ1-3	NA	NA	TGTGCCAGCTCACCACCAGGGGTCTCTGGAAACACCATATATTTT	CASSPPGVSGNTIYF
TRBV27	TRBJ2-7	NA	NA	TGTGCCAGCCGATACCGGGCCTCTCTCTACGAGCAGTACTTC	CASRYRASLYEQYF
TRBV7-9	TRBJ2-3	NA	NA	TGTGCCAGCAGCTCCACAGGGGAGGGGTGGTTCACAGATACGCAGTATTTT	CASSSTGEGWFTDTQYF
TRBV2	TRBJ1-5	NA	NA	TGTGCCAGCAGTGAAGGAATTTTCGGGAAGAGATATCAGCCCCAGCATTTT	CASSEGIFGKRYQPQHF
TRBV10-3	TRBJ1-2	NA	NA	TGTGCCATCAGTGGTGCAGCTAACTATGGCTACACCTTC	CAISGAANYGYTF
TRBV13	TRBJ2-4	NA	NA	TGTGCCAGCAGCATAACAGGGTTTTTAGCCAAAAACATTCAGTACTTC	CASSITGFLAKNIQYF
TRBV6-2/TRBV6-3	TRBJ1-3	NA	many	TGTGCCAGCAGTTACGCGCTCCTTTCTGGAAACACCATATATTTT	CASSYALLSGNTIYF
TRBV19	TRBJ1-4	NA	NA	TGTGCCAGTAGTTTAACGGCAACTAATGAAAAACTGTTTTTT	CASSLTATNEKLFF
TRBV28	TRBJ2-1	TRBD2	NA	TGTGCCAGCAGTTTAGCGGGGGGGATCAATGAGCAGTTCTTC	CASSLAGGINEQFF
TRBV5-5	TRBJ2-1	NA	NA	TGTGCCGGAGGATTAGGCGTTGCCGTCAATGAGCAGTTCTTC	CAGGLGVAVNEQFF
TRBV4-2	TRBJ2-5	NA	once	TGTGCCAGCAGCCCCCCTGGGGGCGGGGAGACCCAGTACTTC	CASSPPGGGETQYF
TRBV19	TRBJ2-1	TRBD2	NA	TGTGCCAGTAGTGGGTTACGGGGGGGTGAGCAGTTCTTC	CASSGLRGGEQFF
TRBV3-1/TRBV3-2	TRBJ1-1	NA	NA	TGTGCCAGCAGCCAAGATCGGGTAAGAGGGGACACTGAAGCTTTCTTT	CASSQDRVRGDTEAFF
TRBV6-2/TRBV6-3	TRBJ2-7	NA	NA	TGTGCCAGCAGTACCGGAGCGGCCTACGAGCAGTACTTC	CASSTGAAYEQYF
TRBV10-3	TRBJ1-6	NA	NA	TGTGCCATCAGTGGACAGAATGATTCACCCCTCCACTTT	CAISGQNDSPLHF
TRBV5-1	TRBJ2-7	NA	NA	TGCGCCAGCAGCTTGGACAGGAGCTCCTACGAGCAGTACTTC	CASSLDRSSYEQYF
TRBV29-1	TRBJ1-1	TRBD1	NA	TGCAGCGTTGTGGACAGGGATGCTTTCTTT	CSVVDRDAFF
TRBV6-5	TRBJ1-1	TRBD1	NA	TGTGCCAGTGGGACAGGGATTCAATTGAACACTGAAGCTTTCTTT	CASGTGIQLNTEAFF
TRBV4-3	TRBJ1-2	NA	once	TGCGCCAGCAGCCAAGAGTCAGGGTACACGAACTATGGCTACACCTTC	CASSQESGYTNYGYTF
TRBV7-2	TRBJ1-3	TRBD1	once	TGTGCCAGCAGTTCAACGGGACAGGAGGTAGACACCATATATTTT	CASSSTGQEVDTIYF